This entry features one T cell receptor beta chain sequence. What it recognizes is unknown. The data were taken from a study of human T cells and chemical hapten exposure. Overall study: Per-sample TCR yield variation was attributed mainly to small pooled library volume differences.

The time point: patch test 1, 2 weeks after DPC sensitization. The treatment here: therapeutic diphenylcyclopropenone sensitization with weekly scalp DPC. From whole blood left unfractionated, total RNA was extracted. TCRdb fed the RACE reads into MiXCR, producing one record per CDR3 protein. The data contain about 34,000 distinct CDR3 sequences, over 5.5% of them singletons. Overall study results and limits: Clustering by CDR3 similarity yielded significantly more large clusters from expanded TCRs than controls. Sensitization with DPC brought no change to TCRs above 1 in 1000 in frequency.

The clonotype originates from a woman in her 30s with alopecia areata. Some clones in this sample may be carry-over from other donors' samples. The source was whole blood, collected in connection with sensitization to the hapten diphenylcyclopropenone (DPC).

CDR3 coding DNA: TGTGCCAGCAGCCCCACGACAGGATTGAACACTGAAGCTTTCTTT. Its protein product is CASSPTTGLNTEAFF. The genes are TRBV7-9 and TRBJ1-1, with D possibly being TRBD1 (6 bases). Germline CDR1 and CDR2: SEHNR and FQNEAQ (reference sequence). CDR3 size: 15 residues. The V end was cut by 5 bases, the J end by 0 bases, with 13 bases between. The full variable domain, completed using reference TRBV7-9 and TRBJ1-1, is DTGVSQNPRHKITKRGQNVTFRCDPISEHNRLYWYRQTLGQGPEFLTYFQNEAQLEKSRLLSDRFSAERPKGSFSTLEIQRTEQGDSAMYLCASSPTTGLNTEAFFGQGTRLTVV.